This T cell receptor beta chain was recovered during a study of OX40 agonist ivuxolimab in advanced cancers. For the study at large: Every 2 weeks, patients received ivuxolimab intravenously, dosed at 0.01 to 10 mg/kg. Study observations and caveats: In general, CD8+ T cells held more expanded clones than CD4+ did, on average.

The data were produced by immunoSEQ multiplex PCR, yet TCRdb's version contains in-frame clones alone and is incomplete. Among roughly 72,000 clones listed, roughly nine tenths were seen once. As to this clone: Its antigen is as yet unknown.

Germline V gene lookup returns CDR1 MNHEY and CDR2 SVGAGI. Trimming left V 2 bases short and J 6 bases short, with 13 bases between. There are 14 residues in the CDR3. The receptor was derived from an adult with an advanced solid tumor such as melanoma, head and neck, liver or kidney cancer. The V gene is TRBV6-5, the J gene TRBJ1-1; the D is unclear. Source: CD4+ or CD8+ T cells sorted from blood, taken in a trial of the OX40 agonist ivuxolimab. CDR3 amino acids: CASSYVSWRAEAFF. The CDR3 coding sequence is TGTGCCAGCAGTTACGTTTCTTGGAGGGCTGAAGCTTTCTTT.